The rows below give T cell receptor beta chains drawn from one sample of a study of neurological immune-mediated disorders. TCRdb used MiXCR to reprocess the 5' RACE reads, holding one entry per CDR3 protein. The repertoire holds more than 20,000 distinct CDR3 sequences, with 13% as singletons. The sample consisted of PBMCs. The receptor set was obtained from a woman aged 40 to 50 with HTLV-1-associated myelopathy (HAM/TSP). Both conserved end residues are part of each CDR3. Clone size is not always given. Where it is, it says once, few, many or a class for expanded clones.

medium-sized	TRBJ2-5	14	TRBV24-1	CATSANTGEETQYF
many	TRBJ1-1	15	TRBV7-2	CASSLLPGGNTEAFF
many	TRBJ2-1	14	TRBV7-8	CASSLGLDYNEQFF
many	TRBJ2-5	15	TRBV10-2	CASSEPGRSGETQYF
-	TRBJ1-1	14	TRBV7-2	CASSPPGVRTEAFF
once	TRBJ2-6	15	TRBV18	CASSPPGAGADVLTF
many	TRBJ2-5	12	TRBV3-1	CASRRTDETQYF
-	TRBJ1-2	15	TRBV5-1	CASGRAFGGSPGYTF
-	TRBJ1-6	15	TRBV7-2	CASSLGTGFPSPLHF
-	TRBJ2-5	12	TRBV3-1	CASQGVLETQYF
many	TRBJ1-1	15	TRBV20-1	CSARGSLTLNTEAFF
many	TRBJ2-7	13	TRBV3-1	CASSQAHSGEQYF
many	TRBJ1-2	14	TRBV5-1	CASSLVGEHYGYTF